This TCR beta chain was sequenced in a study of T-cell memory formation after mild COVID-19 (dated by TCRdb to the early 2020s). Regarding the complete study: TCR sequence clusters from the two donors were largely donor specific. In two donors, T-cell clones that expanded and contracted after mild COVID-19 were followed by sequencing TCRalpha and TCRbeta repertoires longitudinally. The cohort was made up of two young adult volunteers, one female and one male, who were previously healthy. Findings and caveats that apply to the study as a whole: Balanced CD4/CD8 phenotypes were observed for clones contracting from day 15 to 85, whereas a bias towards CD4+ was observed for a second wave of clones expanding from day 15 to 37. Contracting CD4+ clones were found mainly in CM and EM memory subsets, while CD8+ clones were enriched in EMRA. Some responding clones were found in pre-infection memory, which suggests that pre-existing cross-reactive memory T cells took part in the SARS-CoV-2 response. Only two mild cases were covered in the study, and larger cohorts including severe cases with pre-infection samples were considered necessary. SARS-CoV-2 specificity of the second-wave clones peaking on day 37 was not confirmed.

For this clonotype: The antigen it binds to is not known. No per-base quality is available; no much larger clone lies one base away.

The trim is 5 bases for V and 4 bases for J, with a gap of 14 bases between the germline ends. The germline V gene sets CDR1 to SGHNT and CDR2 to YENEEA. The CDR3 measures 15 amino acids from cysteine to phenylalanine. Kept here is only the CDR3 DNA, which spans 45 bases and is read in frame from base 1. Ficoll-Paque density gradient centrifugation was used to isolate PBMCs. Reads for this sample came from an Illumina NovaSeq 6000. Using 5'RACE with constant-segment primers, TCRalpha and TCRbeta cDNA libraries were constructed, with sample barcodes and unique molecular identifiers added in the process. Trizol reagent was used to extract RNA from every sample. Libraries were amplified in two PCR steps, with a second sample barcode and Illumina TruSeq adapters added in the second step. Libraries were sequenced on an Illumina NovaSeq with 2 x 150 bp paired-end reads. The original methods were these. With migec v1.2.7, reads were demultiplexed and then collapsed into UMI-guided consensus sequences. With mixcr v2.1.11, UMI consensuses were aligned to TRA and TRB V and J templates and assembled into clonotypes. Expanded or contracted clonotypes were those called significant by both edgeR and NoisET, with noise models trained on biological replicates. edgeR calls used a false discovery rate-adjusted p below 0.01 and a log2 fold-change threshold of 1. As an exploratory analysis of dynamics, max-normalized trajectories of the 1000 most abundant clonotypes were examined with PCA combined with hierarchical clustering. Separately sequenced CD4+ and CD8+ repertoires were used to assign the CD4 or CD8 phenotype of responding clones. The public reads were quality trimmed at Q25 with fastp and then assembled into clones with MiXCR by TCRdb, keeping productive beta chains. One record per CDR3 amino acid sequence lists the most common genes and DNA. The V and J calls here are based on TCRdb, not the publication. A total of roughly 400,000 distinct CDR3 sequences appear in this sample, 18% of them only once. The ten largest make up about 22% of the sample.

The TCR comes from a man in his late teens or twenties who had mild COVID-19 (a few samples of this study predate the infection). The sample titles of this study are shuffled in the database, so cell type and time point are left out; the donor was told from shared clones. Sequencing input: PBMCs or a T cell subset sorted from them (not recorded which). The sequence is built from TRBV11-3 and TRBJ2-2; TRBD2 might be the D gene, on 5 matching bases. CDR3 region: CASSPRTGSTGELFF. At the DNA level, the sequence is TGTGCCAGCAGCCCGAGGACGGGGAGCACCGGGGAGCTGTTTTTT.